The clone carrying this TCR beta chain was seen at least ten times. Its matching antigen is unknown. This sample is part of a study of early T cells in non-severe SARS-CoV-2 infection. Study context: Chains were unpaired, as sequencing was done on bulk RNA from unsorted whole blood.

Separate cDNA molecules each had unique molecular identifiers attached to them. TCRdb reprocessed the 5' RACE reads via MiXCR and lists one record per CDR3 protein. This table has about 26,000 distinct CDR3 sequences, less than 6.5% appearing once. Trimming removed 5 bases at V and 5 bases at J, with 18 bases between. This CDR3 is 15 amino acids long. Per germline, CDR1 SGHTA and CDR2 FQGNSA. Whole-study results and caveats: Private and CD4 specificities were missed by VDJdb matching, skewed to anti-spike CD8.

Sequencing was performed on whole blood. The clonotype comes from an adult who was a healthcare worker with PCR-confirmed SARS-CoV-2 infection or an uninfected control (not recorded which). The rearrangement uses TRBV7-2 and TRBJ2-5; D may be TRBD1 (6 bases). The CDR3 is CASSQGTTHGETQYF. CDR3 DNA sequence: TGTGCCAGCAGCCAAGGGACAACTCATGGGGAGACCCAGTACTTC.